The 25 T cell receptor beta chains presented below share a single source sample, sequenced in a study of cytomegalovirus exposure and HLA in healthy donors. The PCR was carried out with 60 Vbeta primers and 13 Jbeta primers. The assay was immunoSEQ multiplex PCR, and TCRdb's table has in-frame clones only and misses some. This table holds around 150,000 clones, roughly 73% found once. The sample comprised PBMCs. Receptor source: a man between 18 and 29 years old in good health and CMV-seropositive.

Only a few counts were recorded for this clone. The chain is built from TRBV11-2 and TRBJ1-6, with D hard to call. Germline V gene lookup returns CDR1 SGHAT and CDR2 FQNNGV. The length of the CDR3 is 11 residues. The V end was cut by 1 base, the J end by 12 bases, with 4 bases between. The CDR3 loop reads CASSLGGPLHF. The CDR3 DNA sequence: TGTGCCAGCAGCTTAGGCGGACCCCTCCACTTT.

The chain is built from TRBV27 and TRBJ2-3; no clear D. Germline V gives CDR1 MNHEY, CDR2 SMNVEV (reference sequence). V was cut by 4 bases and J by 2 bases, with 7 bases left in between. The CDR3 runs 13 residues. CDR3 DNA: TGTGCCAGCAGTTCCTACCCCACAGATACGCAGTATTTT. The encoded protein is CASSSYPTDTQYF.

The chain employs TRBV5-4 and TRBJ1-1; 8 bases are a match to TRBD1. This CDR3 has 14 residues. Losses at the gene ends were 4 bases for V and 1 base for J; bases not matched to a gene: 3. Looked up from germline, CDR1 is SGHNT and CDR2 is YYREEE (reference sequence). The CDR3 reads CASSPDRGNTEAFF. The CDR3 DNA is TGTGCCAGCAGCCCCGACAGGGGGAACACTGAAGCTTTCTTT. The variable domain in full, with the rest retrieved from reference TRBV5-4 and TRBJ1-1, is ETGVTQSPTHLIKTRGQQVTLRCSSQSGHNTVSWYQQALGQGPQFIFQYYREEENGRGNFPPRFSGLQFPNYSSELNVNALELDDSALYLCASSPDRGNTEAFFGQGTRLTVV.

This chain links TRBV7-9 with TRBJ2-4; 7 nucleotides agree with TRBD1. The CDR3 is 16 residues long. J lost 1 base, V lost 4 bases, and 7 bases had no gene match. Germline V gene sequence: CDR1 SEHNR, CDR2 FQNEAQ (reference sequence). CDR3 in DNA: TGTGCCAGCAGCTCAACACAGGGGTCGGCCAAAAACATTCAGTACTTC. Amino acid sequence: CASSSTQGSAKNIQYF.

The table lists this clone with a count of one. The CDR3 nucleotides read TGTGCCAGCAATTCAGGGGTGAACACTGAAGCTTTCTTT. Its translation: CASNSGVNTEAFF. The chain uses TRBV28 and TRBJ1-1, with a weak D call TRBD1 (6 bases). CDR3 size: 13 residues. CDR1 and CDR2 (germline): MDHEN, SYDVKM. V lost 7 bases, J lost 0 bases, and 9 bases lay in between.

V is TRBV19 and J is TRBJ2-2; 10 bases are a match to TRBD1. V trimming: 9 bases; J trimming: 5 bases; junction bases outside the gene matches: 6. This CDR3 has 14 residues. The germline V gene encodes CDR1 LNHDA and CDR2 SQIVND (reference sequence). The chain's CDR3 is CASIDRGRTGELFF. As DNA, the CDR3 is TGTGCCAGCATTGACAGGGGGCGAACCGGGGAGCTGTTTTTT.

As for this clone: Other DNA sequences within the sample encode an identical CDR3. The chain links TRBV7-3 to TRBJ2-5, with TRBD1 as a possible D gene (5 bases). Germline CDR1 is SGHTA and CDR2 is FQGTGA. V lost 2 bases and J lost 5, with 12 bases in between. The CDR3 runs to 14 residues. CDR3 in DNA: TGTGCCAGCAGCTTACTAGGGGCAGGGGAGACCCAGTACTTC. Protein sequence: CASSLLGAGETQYF.

The V and J genes are TRBV27 and TRBJ1-1; 8 bases are a match to TRBD1. The trim removed 6 bases at V and 2 bases at J, leaving 11 bases unmatched. CDR1 and CDR2 from the germline V gene are MNHEY and SMNVEV (reference sequence). The CDR3 contains 16 residues. Here the CDR3 DNA reads TGTGCCAGCAGCAGGTCCCGGGACAGGAGCAACACTGAAGCTTTCTTT. This encodes CASSRSRDRSNTEAFF.

The genes are TRBV28 and TRBJ1-2; D might be TRBD1 (5 bases). The CDR3 has 13 amino acids. Germline lookup yields CDR1 MDHEN and CDR2 SYDVKM. Trimming removed 3 bases from V and 4 bases from J, with 9 bases in between. CDR3 amino acids: CASSFGGIYGYTF. The CDR3 nucleotides are TGTGCCAGCAGTTTCGGGGGTATCTATGGCTACACCTTC.

V and J are TRBV7-6 and TRBJ2-1; 12 bases agree with TRBD2. The CDR3 length is 20 residues. The germline V gene encodes CDR1 SGHVS and CDR2 FNYEAQ. With V trimmed by 1 base and J by 7 bases, 17 bases remained unmatched. CDR3 coding DNA: TGTGCCAGCAGCTTAGGAAAGACTAGCGGGAGTTCCATATGGATGAATGAGCAGTTCTTC. It specifies CASSLGKTSGSSIWMNEQFF.

This clone has only one observation. This chain joins TRBV6-1 and TRBJ1-2, with TRBD1 identical over 11 bases. J gave up 4 bases and V 8 bases, and 9 bases lay outside the gene matches. The CDR3 runs 15 residues. Germline V gene sequence: CDR1 MNHNS, CDR2 SASEGT. The CDR3 DNA reads TGTGCCAGCCACGGGACAGGGGGATCGGGCTATGGCTACACCTTC. As protein: CASHGTGGSGYGYTF.

The chain recombines TRBV12-2 with TRBJ1-5; the table's D call of TRBD1 was not tested on the DNA. TRBV12-2 corresponds to a pseudogene. The CDR3 spans 18 residues. For the CDR3, the DNA is TGTGCAAGTCGCTCAACCGGAGTACAGGGGGATAGCAATCAGCCCCAGCATTTT. As protein: CASRSTGVQGDSNQPQHF.

This clone was seen a handful of times. The gene calls are TRBV6-5 and TRBJ1-1; 7 positions match TRBD1. The V gene end was trimmed by 6 bases and the J gene end by 10 bases; junction bases not matched to a gene: 11. The germline V gene encodes CDR1 MNHEY and CDR2 SVGAGI. This CDR3 is built from 13 residues. The CDR3 DNA reads as TGTGCCAGCAGCTCCGGGACAGCCGGGGGAGCTTTCTTT. Translating it yields CASSSGTAGGAFF.

A note on this clone: Relative to the germline gene, one junction end is altered; a read error may explain this. The V gene is TRBV5-1, the J gene TRBJ2-1; 7 bases align to TRBD2. CDR1 and CDR2 from the germline V gene are SGHRS and YFSETQ. CDR3 length equals 15 residues. CDR3 in amino acids: CSSRTSDNPYNEQFF. In nucleotides, the CDR3 is TGCTCCAGCAGGACTAGTGATAATCCCTACAATGAGCAGTTCTTC.

The chain employs TRBV29-1 and TRBJ2-5, with 7 bases lining up with TRBD1. The CDR3 contains 13 residues. Unmatched junction bases numbered 8, after V lost 5 bases and J lost 5 bases. Germline CDR1 SQVTM, CDR2 ANQGSEA. For the CDR3, the DNA is TGCAGCGTTCTGACAGGGAGAAGTGAGACCCAGTACTTC. Translation gives CSVLTGRSETQYF.

The rearrangement joins TRBV7-9 to TRBJ2-7, with TRBD1 matching over 7 bases. Losses at the gene ends were 5 bases for V and 3 bases for J; bases not matched to a gene: 7. Germline values: CDR1 SEHNR, CDR2 FQNEAQ (reference sequence). There are 14 residues in the CDR3. The CDR3 DNA sequence: TGTGCCAGCAGCCTCCCGGGACAGAACTACGAGCAGTACTTC. This encodes CASSLPGQNYEQYF.

V usage is TRBV19 and J usage is TRBJ1-5, with D possibly TRBD1 on 5 matching bases. The V gene's germline CDR1 is LNHDA and CDR2 SQIVND (reference sequence). The V end was cut by 5 bases, the J end by 0 bases, with 11 bases between. CDR3 size: 15 residues. The CDR3 spells CASSLDKYSNQPQHF. The CDR3 coding sequence is TGTGCCAGTAGTCTGGACAAGTATAGCAATCAGCCCCAGCATTTT.

The chain combines TRBV2 with TRBJ2-3; 7 bases align to TRBD1. The CDR3 totals 15 residues. Trimming cost V 4 bases and J 1 base; bases outside gene matches: 5. The germline V gene encodes CDR1 SNHLY and CDR2 FYNNEI. The CDR3 protein is CASSARDSRTDTQYF. CDR3 nucleotide sequence: TGTGCCAGCAGTGCCCGGGACAGCCGCACAGATACGCAGTATTTT.

This clone was seen more than once but under ten times. V gene TRBV7-2 combines with J gene TRBJ2-7; 12 bases line up with TRBD2. The germline CDR1 and CDR2 sequences are SGHTA and FQGNSA. The CDR3 runs 14 residues. V lost 5 bases, J lost 2 bases, and 1 base stayed unmatched. CDR3 sequence reads: CASSRLAGAYEQYF. The CDR3 DNA reads as TGTGCCAGCAGCCGACTAGCGGGAGCCTACGAGCAGTACTTC.

This chain links TRBV29-1 with TRBJ2-7; 11 bases match TRBD1. In germline, CDR1 is SQVTM, CDR2 ANQGSEA. The CDR3 totals 15 residues. After removal of 1 base from V and 3 bases from J, the junction contained 5 bases not matched to a gene. The CDR3: CSVEAMGTGGYEQYF. The CDR3 DNA sequence: TGCAGCGTTGAAGCCATGGGGACAGGGGGCTACGAGCAGTACTTC.

J is TRBJ2-1 and V is TRBV10-3; possibly TRBD1 for D (6 bases). Trimming took off 6 bases at V and 4 bases at J, with 13 bases between the two ends. The germline V gene encodes CDR1 ENHRY and CDR2 SYGVKD. The CDR3 runs 14 residues. CDR3 in amino acids: CAISGQWGYNEQFF. In nucleotides, the CDR3 is TGTGCCATCAGCGGACAGTGGGGGTACAATGAGCAGTTCTTC.

The chain carries TRBV11-2 and TRBJ1-5; D is unresolved. This CDR3 comprises 12 residues. V lost 5 bases and J 8 bases, leaving 10 bases between the germline ends. Germline CDR1 SGHAT, CDR2 FQNNGV. CDR3: CASSPGFEPQHF. The CDR3 DNA sequence: TGTGCCAGCAGCCCGGGGTTTGAGCCCCAGCATTTT.

This chain uses TRBV11-2 with TRBJ1-3; D unresolved. The ends were cut back, 5 bases at V and 0 bases at J, with 11 bases in the middle. Germline assignment: CDR1 SGHAT and CDR2 FQNNGV. The CDR3 is 15 residues long. Here the CDR3 reads CASSPVGGSGNTIYF. CDR3 nucleotides: TGTGCCAGCAGCCCTGTTGGAGGCTCTGGAAACACCATATATTTT.

This chain connects TRBV4-1 to TRBJ2-7; 7 bases agree with TRBD1. The CDR3 sequence is 14 residues long. The J segment lost 0 bases and the V segment lost 7 bases, leaving 6 bases of the junction unmatched. CDR1 MGHRA and CDR2 YSYEKL come from the germline V gene. The CDR3 loop is CASKMTGLSYEQYF. Here the CDR3 DNA reads TGCGCCAGCAAAATGACAGGGCTCTCCTACGAGCAGTACTTC.

The J gene is TRBJ1-1, the V gene TRBV2, with TRBD1 matching over 11 bases. V was clipped by 7 bases and J by 2 bases; unmatched bases: 6. Per the germline V gene, CDR1 is SNHLY and CDR2 is FYNNEI. This CDR3 is built from 15 residues. The CDR3 spells CASIGTGGINTEAFF. DNA of the CDR3: TGTGCCAGCATAGGGACAGGGGGAATTAACACTGAAGCTTTCTTT.